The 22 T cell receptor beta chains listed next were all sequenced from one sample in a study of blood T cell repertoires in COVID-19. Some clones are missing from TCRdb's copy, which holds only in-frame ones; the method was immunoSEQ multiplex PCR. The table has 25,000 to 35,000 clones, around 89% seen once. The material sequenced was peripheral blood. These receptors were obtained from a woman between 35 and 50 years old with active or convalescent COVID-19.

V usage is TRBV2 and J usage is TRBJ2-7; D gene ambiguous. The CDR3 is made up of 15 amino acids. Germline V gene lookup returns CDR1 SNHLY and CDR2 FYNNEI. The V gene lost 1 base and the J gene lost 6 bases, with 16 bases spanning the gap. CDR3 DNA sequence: TGTGCCAGCAGTGAAGTCGGCATAGCTAGTGCCGAGCAGTACTTC. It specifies CASSEVGIASAEQYF.

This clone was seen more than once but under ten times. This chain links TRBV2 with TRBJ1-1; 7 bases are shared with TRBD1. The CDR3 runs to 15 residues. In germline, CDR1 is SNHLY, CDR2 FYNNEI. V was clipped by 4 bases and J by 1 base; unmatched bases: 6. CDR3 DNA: TGTGCCAGCAGTGGAGACAGGGAACAGAACACTGAAGCTTTCTTT. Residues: CASSGDREQNTEAFF.

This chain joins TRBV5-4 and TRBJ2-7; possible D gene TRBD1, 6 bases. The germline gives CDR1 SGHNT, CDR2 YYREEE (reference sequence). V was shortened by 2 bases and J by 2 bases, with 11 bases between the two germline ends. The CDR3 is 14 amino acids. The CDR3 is CASSLTTGPYEQYF. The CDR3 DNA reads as TGTGCCAGCAGCTTAACGACAGGACCCTACGAGCAGTACTTC.

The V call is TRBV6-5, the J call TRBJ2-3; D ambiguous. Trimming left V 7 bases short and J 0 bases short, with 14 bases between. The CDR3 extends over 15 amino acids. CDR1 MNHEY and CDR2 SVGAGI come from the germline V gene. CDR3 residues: CASTVGHSSTDTQYF. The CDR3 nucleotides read TGTGCCAGCACCGTGGGCCACTCCAGCACAGATACGCAGTATTTT.

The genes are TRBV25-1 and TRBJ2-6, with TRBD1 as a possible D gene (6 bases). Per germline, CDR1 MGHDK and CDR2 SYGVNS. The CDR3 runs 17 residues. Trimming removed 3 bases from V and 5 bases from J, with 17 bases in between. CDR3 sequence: CASSELEGGVRANVLTF. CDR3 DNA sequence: TGTGCCAGCAGTGAGCTGGAAGGGGGAGTGAGGGCCAACGTCCTGACTTTC.

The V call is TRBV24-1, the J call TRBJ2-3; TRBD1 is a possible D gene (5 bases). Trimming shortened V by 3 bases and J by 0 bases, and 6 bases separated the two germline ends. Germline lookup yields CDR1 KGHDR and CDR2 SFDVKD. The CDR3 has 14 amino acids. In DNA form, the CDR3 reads TGTGCCACCAGTGATCGACAGAGCACAGATACGCAGTATTTT. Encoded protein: CATSDRQSTDTQYF.

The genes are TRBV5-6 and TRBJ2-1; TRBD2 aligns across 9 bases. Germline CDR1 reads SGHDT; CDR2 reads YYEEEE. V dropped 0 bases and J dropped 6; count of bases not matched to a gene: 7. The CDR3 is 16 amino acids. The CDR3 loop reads CASSLAGGGAINEQFF. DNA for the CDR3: TGTGCCAGCAGCTTGGCGGGCGGGGGGGCCATCAATGAGCAGTTCTTC.

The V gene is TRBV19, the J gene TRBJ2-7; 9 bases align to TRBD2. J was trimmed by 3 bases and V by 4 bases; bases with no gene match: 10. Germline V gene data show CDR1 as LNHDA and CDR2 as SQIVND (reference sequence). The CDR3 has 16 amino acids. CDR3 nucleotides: TGTGCCAGTAGTACTATACTAGGACTAGCGCTCTACGAGCAGTACTTC. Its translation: CASSTILGLALYEQYF. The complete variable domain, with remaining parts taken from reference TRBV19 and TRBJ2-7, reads DGGITQSPKYLFRKEGQNVTLSCEQNLNHDAMYWYRQDPGQGLRLIYYSQIVNDFQKGDIAEGYSVSREKKESFPLTVTSAQKNPTAFYLCASSTILGLALYEQYFGPGTRLTVT.

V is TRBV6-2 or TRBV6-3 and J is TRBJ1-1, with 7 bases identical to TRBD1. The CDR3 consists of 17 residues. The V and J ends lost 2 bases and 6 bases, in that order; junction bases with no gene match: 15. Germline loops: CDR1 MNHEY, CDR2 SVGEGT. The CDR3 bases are TGTGCCAGCAGTTACGGGCAGGGGGAAATTCTTCGGGCTGAAGCTTTCTTT. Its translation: CASSYGQGEILRAEAFF.

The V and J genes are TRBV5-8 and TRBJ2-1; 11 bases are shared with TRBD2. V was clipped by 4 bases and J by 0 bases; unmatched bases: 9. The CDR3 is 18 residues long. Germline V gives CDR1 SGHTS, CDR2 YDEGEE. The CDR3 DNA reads TGTGCCAGCAGCCTCCTCGGGACTAGCGGCTTCTCCTACAATGAGCAGTTCTTC. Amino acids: CASSLLGTSGFSYNEQFF.

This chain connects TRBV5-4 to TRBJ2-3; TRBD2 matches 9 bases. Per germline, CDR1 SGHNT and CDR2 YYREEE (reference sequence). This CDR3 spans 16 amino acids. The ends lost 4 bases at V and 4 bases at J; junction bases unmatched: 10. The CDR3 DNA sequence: TGTGCCAGCAGCCCTGGGGGCGGGAGGGCCCCAGATACGCAGTATTTT. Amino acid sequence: CASSPGGGRAPDTQYF.

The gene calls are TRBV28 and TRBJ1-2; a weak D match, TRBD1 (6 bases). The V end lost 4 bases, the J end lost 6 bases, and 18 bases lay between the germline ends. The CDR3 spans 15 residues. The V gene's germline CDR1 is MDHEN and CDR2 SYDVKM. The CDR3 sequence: CASSSYAGRGDGYTF. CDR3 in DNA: TGTGCCAGCAGTTCCTACGCGGGCAGGGGTGATGGCTACACCTTC.

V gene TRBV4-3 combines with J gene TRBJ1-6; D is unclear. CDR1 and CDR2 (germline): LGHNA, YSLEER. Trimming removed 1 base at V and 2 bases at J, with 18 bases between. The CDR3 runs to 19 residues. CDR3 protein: CASSQVGPLGGAYNSPLHF. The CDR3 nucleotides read TGCGCCAGCAGCCAAGTTGGCCCGCTTGGCGGGGCCTATAATTCACCCCTCCACTTT.

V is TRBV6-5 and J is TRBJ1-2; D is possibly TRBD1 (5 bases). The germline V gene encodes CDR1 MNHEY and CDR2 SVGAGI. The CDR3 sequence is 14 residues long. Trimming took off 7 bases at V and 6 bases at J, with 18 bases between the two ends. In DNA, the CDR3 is TGTGCCAGCAACCCCCTCCGGGGGTCGGATGGCTACACCTTC. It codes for CASNPLRGSDGYTF.

The CDR3 nucleotides are TGTGCCAGCAGTCGACAAGGCGAGCAGTACTTC. Amino acid sequence: CASSRQGEQYF. This rearrangement joins TRBV6-5 to TRBJ2-7; D is unresolved. V was pared by 5 bases and J by 6 bases, with 8 bases between. Germline CDR1 reads MNHEY; CDR2 reads SVGAGI. This CDR3 is built from 11 residues.

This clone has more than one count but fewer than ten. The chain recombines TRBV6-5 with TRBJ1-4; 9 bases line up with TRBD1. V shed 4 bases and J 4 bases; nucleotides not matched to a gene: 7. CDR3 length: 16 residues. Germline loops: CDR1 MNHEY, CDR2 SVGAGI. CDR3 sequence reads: CASSSSGTGFNEKLFF. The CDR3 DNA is TGTGCCAGCAGTTCCTCCGGGACAGGGTTTAATGAAAAACTGTTTTTT.

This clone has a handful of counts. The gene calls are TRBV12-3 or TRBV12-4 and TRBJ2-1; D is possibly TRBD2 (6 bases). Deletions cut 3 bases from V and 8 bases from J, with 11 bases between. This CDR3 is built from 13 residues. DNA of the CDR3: TGTGCCAGCAGTTTTGCTAGCGCGGATGAGCAGTTCTTC. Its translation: CASSFASADEQFF.

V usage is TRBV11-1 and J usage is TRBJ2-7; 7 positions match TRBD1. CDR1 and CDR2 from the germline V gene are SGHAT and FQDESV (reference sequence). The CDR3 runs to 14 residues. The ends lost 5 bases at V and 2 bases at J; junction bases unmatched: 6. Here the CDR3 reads CASSRDRATYEQYF. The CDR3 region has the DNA TGTGCCAGCAGCCGCGACAGGGCCACCTACGAGCAGTACTTC.

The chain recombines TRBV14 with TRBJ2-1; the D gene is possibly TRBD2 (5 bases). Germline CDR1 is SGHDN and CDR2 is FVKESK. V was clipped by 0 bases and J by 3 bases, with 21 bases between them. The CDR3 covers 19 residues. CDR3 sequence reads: CASSQEVSEASLVYNEQFF. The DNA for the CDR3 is TGTGCCAGCAGCCAAGAGGTTAGCGAGGCCTCGCTTGTCTACAATGAGCAGTTCTTC.

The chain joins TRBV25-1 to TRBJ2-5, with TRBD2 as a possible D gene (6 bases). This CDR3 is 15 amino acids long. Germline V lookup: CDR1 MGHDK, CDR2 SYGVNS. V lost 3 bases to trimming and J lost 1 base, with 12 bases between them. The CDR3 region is CASSEGLAVQETQYF. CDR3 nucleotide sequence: TGTGCCAGCAGTGAGGGGTTAGCGGTCCAAGAGACCCAGTACTTC.

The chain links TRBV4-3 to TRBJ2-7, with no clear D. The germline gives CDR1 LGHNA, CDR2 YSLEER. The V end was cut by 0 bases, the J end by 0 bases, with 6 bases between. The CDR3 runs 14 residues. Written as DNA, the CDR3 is TGCGCCAGCAGCCAAGACAGGTTCTCCTACGAGCAGTACTTC. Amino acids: CASSQDRFSYEQYF.

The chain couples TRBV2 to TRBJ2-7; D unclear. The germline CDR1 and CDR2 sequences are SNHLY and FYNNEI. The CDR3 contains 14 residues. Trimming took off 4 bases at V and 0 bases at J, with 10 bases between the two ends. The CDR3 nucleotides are TGTGCCAGCAGTGTAACAGAGAGCTCCTACGAGCAGTACTTC. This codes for CASSVTESSYEQYF. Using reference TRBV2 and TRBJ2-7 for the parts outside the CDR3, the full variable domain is EPEVTQTPSHQVTQMGQEVILRCVPISNHLYFYWYRQILGQKVEFLVSFYNNEISEKSEIFDDQFSVERPDGSNFTLKIRSTKLEDSAMYFCASSVTESSYEQYFGPGTRLTVT.